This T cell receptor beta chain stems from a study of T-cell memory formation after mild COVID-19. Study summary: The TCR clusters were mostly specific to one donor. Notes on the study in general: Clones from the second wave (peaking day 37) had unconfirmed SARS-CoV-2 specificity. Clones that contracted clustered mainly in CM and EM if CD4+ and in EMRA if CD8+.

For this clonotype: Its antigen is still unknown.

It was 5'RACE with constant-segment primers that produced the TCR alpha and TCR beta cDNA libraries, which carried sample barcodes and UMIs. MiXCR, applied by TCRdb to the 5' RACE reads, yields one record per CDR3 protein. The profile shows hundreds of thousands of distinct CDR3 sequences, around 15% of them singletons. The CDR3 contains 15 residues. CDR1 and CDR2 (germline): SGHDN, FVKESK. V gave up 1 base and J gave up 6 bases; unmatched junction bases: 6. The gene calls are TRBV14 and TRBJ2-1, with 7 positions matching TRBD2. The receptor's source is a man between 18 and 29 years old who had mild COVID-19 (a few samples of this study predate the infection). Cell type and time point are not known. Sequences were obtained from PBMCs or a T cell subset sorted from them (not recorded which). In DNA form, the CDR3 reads TGTGCCAGCAGCCAAGTTGCGGGGGTACTCAATGAGCAGTTCTTC. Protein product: CASSQVAGVLNEQFF. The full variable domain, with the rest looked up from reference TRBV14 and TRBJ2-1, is EAGVTQFPSHSVIEKGQTVTLRCDPISGHDNLYWYRRVMGKEIKFLLHFVKESKQDESGMPNNRFLAERTGGTYSTLKVQPAELEDSGVYFCASSQVAGVLNEQFFGPGTRLTVL.